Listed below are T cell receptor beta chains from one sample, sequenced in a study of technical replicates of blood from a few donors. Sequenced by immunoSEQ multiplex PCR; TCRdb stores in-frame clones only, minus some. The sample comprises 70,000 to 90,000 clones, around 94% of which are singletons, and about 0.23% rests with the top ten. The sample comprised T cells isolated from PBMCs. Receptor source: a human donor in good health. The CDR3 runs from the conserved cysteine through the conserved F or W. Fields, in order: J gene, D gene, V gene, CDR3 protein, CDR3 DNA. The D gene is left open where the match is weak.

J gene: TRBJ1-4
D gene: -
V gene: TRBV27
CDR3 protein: CASSPESATNEKLFF
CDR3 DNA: TGTGCCAGCAGCCCCGAGAGTGCAACTAATGAAAAACTGTTTTTT

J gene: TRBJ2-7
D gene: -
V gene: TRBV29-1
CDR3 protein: CSVEIEEAGRSYEQYF
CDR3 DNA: TGCAGCGTCGAGATTGAAGAGGCAGGGAGGTCCTACGAGCAGTACTTC

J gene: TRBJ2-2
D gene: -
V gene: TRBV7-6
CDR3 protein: CASRKAGWDTGELFF
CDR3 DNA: TGTGCCAGCAGGAAGGCAGGGTGGGACACCGGGGAGCTGTTTTTT

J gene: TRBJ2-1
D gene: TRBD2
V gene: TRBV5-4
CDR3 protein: CASSPTSGGYNEQFF
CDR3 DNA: TGTGCCAGCAGCCCGACTAGCGGGGGATACAATGAGCAGTTCTTC

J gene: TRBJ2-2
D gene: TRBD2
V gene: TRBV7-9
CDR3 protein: CASSLARLAGGGAGELFF
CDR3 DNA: TGTGCCAGCAGCTTAGCTCGACTAGCGGGAGGAGGGGCCGGGGAGCTGTTTTTT

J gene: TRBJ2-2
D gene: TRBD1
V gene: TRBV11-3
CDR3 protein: CASSRIDRGSSNTGELFF
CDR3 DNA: TGTGCCAGCAGCCGAATTGACAGGGGGAGCTCGAACACCGGGGAGCTGTTTTTT

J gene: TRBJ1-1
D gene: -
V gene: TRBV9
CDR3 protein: CASSVGTDTEAFF
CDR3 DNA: TGTGCCAGCAGCGTAGGAACTGACACTGAAGCTTTCTTT

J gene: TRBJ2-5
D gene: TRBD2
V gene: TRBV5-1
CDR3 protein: CASSLVLAGGSFGETQYF
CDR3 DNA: TGCGCCAGCAGCTTGGTTCTAGCGGGAGGGTCCTTTGGGGAGACCCAGTACTTC

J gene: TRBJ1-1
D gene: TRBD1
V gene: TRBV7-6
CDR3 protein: CASSKSGTGSPEAFF
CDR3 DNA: TGTGCCAGCAGCAAATCCGGGACAGGGTCACCTGAAGCTTTCTTT

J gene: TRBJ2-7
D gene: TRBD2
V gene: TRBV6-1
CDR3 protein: CASSEVPPWGLAGTTQYF
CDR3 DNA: TGTGCCAGCAGTGAAGTCCCACCGTGGGGACTAGCGGGAACTACGCAGTACTTC